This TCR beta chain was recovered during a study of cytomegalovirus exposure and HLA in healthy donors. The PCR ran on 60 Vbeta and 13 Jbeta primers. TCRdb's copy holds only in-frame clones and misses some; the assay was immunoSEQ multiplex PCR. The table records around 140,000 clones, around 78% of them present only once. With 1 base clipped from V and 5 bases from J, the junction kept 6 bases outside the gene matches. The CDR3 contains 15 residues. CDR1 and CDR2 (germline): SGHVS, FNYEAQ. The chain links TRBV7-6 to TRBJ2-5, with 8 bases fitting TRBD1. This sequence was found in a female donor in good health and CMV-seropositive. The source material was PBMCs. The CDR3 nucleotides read TGTGCCAGCAGCTTAGGGCAGGGGGCGGGGGAGACCCAGTACTTC. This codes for CASSLGQGAGETQYF.